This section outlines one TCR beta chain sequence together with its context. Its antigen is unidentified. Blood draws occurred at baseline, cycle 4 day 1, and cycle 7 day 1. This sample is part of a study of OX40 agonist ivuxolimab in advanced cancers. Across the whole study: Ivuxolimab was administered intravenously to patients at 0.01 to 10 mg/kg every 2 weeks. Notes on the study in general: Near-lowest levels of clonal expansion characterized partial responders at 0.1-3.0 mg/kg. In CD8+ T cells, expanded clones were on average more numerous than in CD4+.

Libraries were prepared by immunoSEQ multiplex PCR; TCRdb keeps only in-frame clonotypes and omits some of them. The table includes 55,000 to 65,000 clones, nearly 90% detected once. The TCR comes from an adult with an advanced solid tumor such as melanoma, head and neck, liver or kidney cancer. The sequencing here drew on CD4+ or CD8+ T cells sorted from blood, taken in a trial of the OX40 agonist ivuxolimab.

In DNA, the CDR3 is TGTGCCAGCAGTCCCCGGGGGCAGGCCAAAAACATTCAGTACTTC. Its translation is CASSPRGQAKNIQYF. The chain is built from TRBV28 and TRBJ2-4, with D perhaps matching TRBD1 or TRBD2 (6 bases each). Trimming stripped 5 bases from V and 1 base from J, with 12 bases between. Germline V gives CDR1 MDHEN, CDR2 SYDVKM. CDR3 length: 15 amino acids.